This TCR beta chain originates from a study of blood T cell repertoires in COVID-19. Libraries were prepared by immunoSEQ multiplex PCR; TCRdb keeps only in-frame clonotypes and omits some of them. The sample lists some 250,000 clones, roughly 88% occurring once. Trimming took off 2 bases at V and 5 bases at J, with 16 bases between the two ends. Germline loops: CDR1 MNHNS, CDR2 SASEGT. This CDR3 has 15 residues. The chain uses TRBV6-1 and TRBJ2-7, with a possible D match to TRBD1 (5 bases). The sample taken for sequencing was peripheral blood. This clonotype was sampled from a man between 25 and 39 years old who had recovered from COVID-19. The CDR3 loop reads CASSEYQGLKDEQYF. The CDR3 DNA reads as TGTGCCAGCAGTGAATATCAGGGTCTTAAGGACGAGCAGTACTTC.